This TCR beta chain comes out of a study of cytomegalovirus exposure and HLA in healthy donors. Study as a whole: Early on, a data release was issued that held roughly 80 million unique TCRs from HLA-typed donors. Study conclusions and caveats: The study had only CMV serostatus as immune exposure information. Roughly even sequencing depth across donors was the assumption behind the presence/absence analyses. Per a later analysis, HLA-associated TCR beta chains showed more clonal expansion than other, equally common TCR beta chains.

The PCR made use of 60 Vbeta and 13 Jbeta primers. Sequenced by immunoSEQ multiplex PCR; TCRdb stores in-frame clones only, minus some. The table includes about 170,000 clones, around 80% detected once. A remark on this clone: Antigen specificity is unknown.

The source material was PBMCs. The receptor was derived from a woman in her forties or fifties in good health and CMV-seropositive.

CDR3 region: CASSPSGEVNTEAFF. In nucleotides, the CDR3 is TGTGCCAGCAGTCCCTCGGGGGAAGTGAACACTGAAGCTTTCTTT. This rearrangement joins TRBV28 to TRBJ1-1; tentative D call: TRBD1 (5 bases). V lost 5 bases to trimming and J lost 0 bases, with 13 bases between them. This CDR3 has 15 amino acids. Germline assignment: CDR1 MDHEN and CDR2 SYDVKM.